The text below deals with one T cell receptor (beta chain). From the 5' RACE reads, TCRdb lists one entry per CDR3 protein and no DNA. Here the sample table reports 550,000 or so distinct CDR3 sequences. This sample stems from a study of T cells expressing NK-cell markers. Study overall: Eight donors were sequenced, seven testing HCMV-seropositive and one testing seronegative.

This CDR3 is built from 14 residues. The chain combines TRBV12-3 or TRBV12-4 with TRBJ1-2. The sequencing sample was made of blood T cells: a sorted CD56 or NKG2C T cell subset, CD4+ or CD8+ T cells, or bulk PBMC T cells (not recorded which). This receptor was obtained from a man in his late teens or twenties in good health. CDR3 in amino acids: CASSLAVGNYGYTF.